The 14 T cell receptor beta chains below come from one sample, sequenced in a study of cytomegalovirus exposure and HLA in healthy donors. Primers: 60 Vbeta forward and 13 Jbeta reverse. Data came from immunoSEQ multiplex PCR; TCRdb stores just in-frame clones and leaves some out. Here the sample spans about 120,000 clones, about 78% being singletons. The specimen sequenced was PBMCs. The origin of the receptors is a man aged 30-40 years in good health and CMV-seronegative.

J is TRBJ1-2 and V is TRBV7-3; 7 bases are shared with TRBD1. J gave up 7 bases and V 0 bases, and 5 bases lay outside the gene matches. Germline CDR1 and CDR2: SGHTA and FQGTGA. This CDR3 is built from 14 residues. The CDR3 loop is CASSLTPTGFGYTF. The CDR3 DNA reads as TGTGCCAGCAGCTTAACCCCGACAGGGTTTGGCTACACCTTC.

In this sample, this clone turned up many times. The chain carries TRBV6-6 and TRBJ1-1; TRBD1 aligns across 10 bases. This CDR3 has 13 amino acids. Per the germline V gene, CDR1 is MNHNY and CDR2 is SVGAGI (reference sequence). The V segment lost 6 bases and the J segment 5 bases; nucleotides outside the gene matches: 3. CDR3 nucleotides: TGTGCCAGCAGCAGGACAGGGGGAACTGAAGCTTTCTTT. Encoded protein: CASSRTGGTEAFF.

CDR3 sequence: CASSPTGDPNTGELFF. The CDR3 coding sequence is TGTGCCAGCAGCCCGACAGGGGACCCGAACACCGGGGAGCTGTTTTTT. The rearrangement uses TRBV13 and TRBJ2-2; the match to TRBD1 covers 8 bases. This CDR3 comprises 16 residues. Germline CDR1 PRHDT, CDR2 FYEKMQ (reference sequence). V shed 5 bases and J 0 bases; nucleotides not matched to a gene: 5.

This rearrangement joins TRBV6-1 to TRBJ1-5, with a possible D match to TRBD1 (5 bases). The germline V gene has CDR1 MNHNS and CDR2 SASEGT. The V end was cut by 2 bases, the J end by 3 bases, with 11 bases between. The length of the CDR3 is 15 residues. The CDR3 DNA reads TGTGCCAGCAGTGAATACCGACAGTTCAATCAGCCCCAGCATTTT. Translation gives CASSEYRQFNQPQHF.

This clone was recorded once. The V and J genes are TRBV5-4 and TRBJ2-5; D perhaps matches TRBD2 (6 bases). The CDR3 sequence is 17 residues long. CDR1 SGHNT and CDR2 YYREEE come from the germline V gene (reference sequence). V was pared by 0 bases and J by 5 bases, with 20 bases between. In nucleotides, the CDR3 is TGTGCCAGCAGCTTGGGGTCTGGGCGTTCGGGGGAGGAGACCCAGTACTTC. Its protein product is CASSLGSGRSGEETQYF.

The genes are TRBV28 and TRBJ1-4; D perhaps matches TRBD1 (6 bases). V shed 6 bases and J shed 7 bases, with 12 bases lying between them. The CDR3 runs 13 residues. Germline CDR1 reads MDHEN; CDR2 reads SYDVKM. The CDR3, as DNA: TGTGCCAGCAGATACAGGGTCCGTGAAAAACTGTTTTTT. Translating gives CASRYRVREKLFF.

The chain has TRBV4-1 and TRBJ1-1, with TRBD1 matching 10 bases. The CDR3 is 16 residues long. In germline, CDR1 is MGHRA, CDR2 YSYEKL. The trim removed 0 bases at V and 4 bases at J, leaving 5 bases unmatched. The CDR3 region has the DNA TGCGCCAGCAGCCAAGAGTATAGGACAGGGGGCACTGAAGCTTTCTTT. Protein sequence: CASSQEYRTGGTEAFF.

The genes are TRBV2 and TRBJ2-2; 7 bases line up with TRBD1. Germline V gene lookup returns CDR1 SNHLY and CDR2 FYNNEI. V was pared by 6 bases and J by 3 bases, with 7 bases of the junction left unmatched. This CDR3 has 15 amino acids. CDR3 sequence reads: CASSSIQGDTGELFF. The CDR3 coding sequence is TGTGCCAGCAGCTCAATCCAGGGGGACACCGGGGAGCTGTTTTTT.

The chain uses TRBV30 and TRBJ1-1; D ambiguous. V was pared by 2 bases and J by 0 bases, with 7 bases between. Per germline, CDR1 GTSNPN and CDR2 SVGIG (reference sequence). The CDR3 runs 13 residues. The chain's CDR3 is CAWSRRVNTEAFF. CDR3 nucleotide sequence: TGTGCCTGGAGTAGGAGAGTGAACACTGAAGCTTTCTTT.

This rearrangement joins TRBV19 to TRBJ2-1, with 7 nucleotides matching TRBD1. Germline CDR1 LNHDA, CDR2 SQIVND (reference sequence). The V and J ends lost 10 bases and 5 bases, in that order; junction bases with no gene match: 8. CDR3 size: 13 residues. CDR3 residues: CATTTGVHNEQFF. CDR3 nucleotide sequence: TGTGCCACTACCACAGGGGTCCACAATGAGCAGTTCTTC.

V and J are TRBV6-5 and TRBJ1-6; no clear D. This CDR3 spans 15 amino acids. V lost 2 bases and J lost 4, with 9 bases in between. Germline values: CDR1 MNHEY, CDR2 SVGAGI. The CDR3 region is CASSYMGRYNSPLHF. For the CDR3, the DNA is TGTGCCAGCAGTTACATGGGCAGATATAATTCACCCCTCCACTTT.

The CDR3: CASSFMASGGADTQYF. DNA of the CDR3: TGTGCCAGCAGCTTTATGGCTAGCGGGGGGGCAGATACGCAGTATTTT. The chain employs TRBV7-6 and TRBJ2-3; 12 bases map to TRBD2. Germline loops: CDR1 SGHVS, CDR2 FNYEAQ. The CDR3 has 16 residues. With V trimmed by 3 bases and J by 4 bases, 5 bases remained unmatched.

V gene TRBV7-4 combines with J gene TRBJ2-7; 8 nucleotides align to TRBD1. V dropped 1 base and J dropped 1; count of bases not matched to a gene: 9. The CDR3 length is 17 residues. Germline lookup yields CDR1 SGHVT and CDR2 SQSDAQ. CDR3: CASSLGTGTVLSYEQYF. Written as DNA, the CDR3 is TGTGCCAGCAGCTTAGGGACAGGGACGGTATTATCCTACGAGCAGTACTTC.

In regard to this clone: At one of its ends the junction is not consistent with the germline gene, which may arise from a read error. This chain connects TRBV7-9 to TRBJ2-2; a possible D gene is TRBD2 (5 bases). This CDR3 contains 16 residues. CDR1 is SEHNR, CDR2 FQNEAQ, per germline (reference sequence). CDR3 residues: CSSSHRGLEKSGELFF. In DNA, the CDR3 is TGTTCCAGCAGCCATAGAGGGCTAGAGAAGTCCGGGGAGCTGTTTTTT.